Listed below are T cell receptor beta chains from one sample, sequenced in a study of T-cell reconstitution after alpha-beta-depleted transplantation in children. A single record per CDR3 protein comes from TCRdb applying MiXCR to the PCR reads. This table has approximately 290,000 distinct CDR3 sequences, about 9.9% appearing once. The input for sequencing was peripheral blood, taken 180 days after TCRalphabeta/CD19-depleted stem cell transplant. The receptors were sampled from a male patient aged 2-9 years who had a stem cell transplant for chronic granulomatous disease, so the T cells may come from the graft donor. Both conserved end residues are part of each CDR3. The D gene is left open where the match is weak. Where a row states a size, it is once, few, many or the class of an expanded clone; other rows omit it.

TRBJ2-7	NA	TRBV7-8	many	TGTGCCAGCAGCTTAGTGGGCTGGGTCTCCGGGGCTAGCAGCTCCTACGAGCAGTACTTC	CASSLVGWVSGASSSYEQYF
TRBJ2-2	TRBD1	TRBV15	many	TGTGCCACCAGCAGGGACAGGGGGCCCGGGGAGCTGTTTTTT	CATSRDRGPGELFF
TRBJ2-1	TRBD2	TRBV6-2/TRBV6-3	many	TGTGCCAGCAGTTACTCGGCTCTTCGACTAGCTCCTAGGGATGAGCAGTTCTTC	CASSYSALRLAPRDEQFF
TRBJ1-3	NA	TRBV29-1	many	TGCAGCGTTGTAGACCCATTCTCTGGAAACACCATATATTTT	CSVVDPFSGNTIYF
TRBJ2-1	NA	TRBV5-1	many	TGCGCCAGCAGCCCGGGATCCCTAATGGAGCAGTTCTTC	CASSPGSLMEQFF
TRBJ2-3	NA	TRBV11-2	many	TGTGCCAGCAGCTTCAACAGCCGCACGAGTACGCAGTATTTT	CASSFNSRTSTQYF
TRBJ1-2	NA	TRBV5-5	many	TGTGCCAGCAGCTTGGGGGCCGGATGGATGGGCTATGGCTACACCTTC	CASSLGAGWMGYGYTF
TRBJ2-1	TRBD2	TRBV20-1	many	TGCAGTGCTTCCGGGACTAGCGGCTACAATGAGCAGTTCTTC	CSASGTSGYNEQFF
TRBJ1-5	NA	TRBV12-3/TRBV12-4	many	TGTGCCAGCAGTTTAAGTGAGAAGGAGGGTCAGCCCCAGCATTTT	CASSLSEKEGQPQHF
TRBJ2-1	NA	TRBV21-1	few	TGTGCCAGCAGCGCGGGGCCAAGGACTAGCGGGAGCTATGAGCAGTTCTTC	CASSAGPRTSGSYEQFF
TRBJ1-3	TRBD1	TRBV7-2	few	TGTGCCAGCAGCTTAGTCAGGGGGCTGTTTTATTTT	CASSLVRGLFYF
TRBJ2-5	NA	TRBV19	NA	TGTGCCACTGGAGGACAACCGTACCAAGAGACCCAGTACTTC	CATGGQPYQETQYF
TRBJ2-3	NA	TRBV4-2	few	TGTGCCAGCAGCCAAATCGGACGTCCCGCGCAGTATTTT	CASSQIGRPAQYF
TRBJ2-7	NA	TRBV6-1	many	TGTGCCAGCAGCTGGGGGGCGCAGGAGCAGTACTTC	CASSWGAQEQYF
TRBJ2-1	TRBD2	TRBV20-1	many	TGCAGTGCTAGAGGCGGTAGCGGGAGGGCCGGGAATGAGCAGTTCTTC	CSARGGSGRAGNEQFF
TRBJ2-1	TRBD2	TRBV20-1	many	TGCAGTGCTAGAGCCTCTCCGGGACTAGCGGGGGGACCCTCCTACAATGAGCAGTTCTTC	CSARASPGLAGGPSYNEQFF
TRBJ2-7	TRBD2	TRBV6-2/TRBV6-3	many	TGTGCCAGCACCCCACTAGCGGGAGGCACCTACGAGCAGTACTTC	CASTPLAGGTYEQYF
TRBJ2-7	TRBD1	TRBV5-1	many	TGCGCCAGCAGCTTGGTCGGGACAGGGGGCTGGGAGCAGTACTTC	CASSLVGTGGWEQYF
TRBJ2-1	TRBD2	TRBV18	few	TGTGCCAGCTCACCACAAAGCGGGAGGGTTTACAATGAGCAGTTCTTC	CASSPQSGRVYNEQFF
TRBJ1-1	NA	TRBV11-2	NA	TGTGCCAGCAGCTTATGGTGGGGCGGCACTGAAGCTTTCTTT	CASSLWWGGTEAFF
TRBJ2-3	NA	TRBV19	many	TGTGCCAGTAGTCTCCGGGAGACAGATACGCAGTATTTT	CASSLRETDTQYF
TRBJ1-6	NA	TRBV11-2	many	TGTGCCAGCAGCTTAGCCACCATAGGATCACCCCTCCACTTT	CASSLATIGSPLHF
TRBJ2-3	TRBD2	TRBV4-3	many	TGCGCCAGCAGCCAAGACCTAGCGGGAGGATTATTGACAGATACGCAGTATTTT	CASSQDLAGGLLTDTQYF
TRBJ2-1	TRBD1	TRBV7-3	many	TGTGCCAGCAGCTCCGGGACAGGGAGGCACAATGAGCAGTTCTTC	CASSSGTGRHNEQFF
TRBJ1-1	NA	TRBV5-8	many	TGTGCCAGCAGCTTAAGGGACCAACTCGGGAACACTGAAGCTTTCTTT	CASSLRDQLGNTEAFF
TRBJ2-7	NA	TRBV25-1	many	TGTGCCAGCAGTGGAGGGCAGGGAATACACGAGCAGTACTTC	CASSGGQGIHEQYF
TRBJ2-1	NA	TRBV21-1	many	TGTGCCAGCAGCCCCCCTCCGTGGGAGCAGTTCTTC	CASSPPPWEQFF
TRBJ2-4	TRBD1	TRBV15	many	TGTGCCACCAGCAGAGTGACAGGGATCTGGAAAAACATTCAGTACTTC	CATSRVTGIWKNIQYF
TRBJ2-1	TRBD2	TRBV9	many	TGTGCCAGCAGCTTAGAAAGGGTGGCTAGCGGGAGGGGGGAGCAGTTCTTC	CASSLERVASGRGEQFF
TRBJ1-4	NA	TRBV5-6	few	TGTGCCAGCACCCGGAGAGGGTATGGTAATGAAAAACTGTTTTTT	CASTRRGYGNEKLFF
TRBJ2-1	NA	TRBV14	few	TGTGCCAGCAGCGCCCTGGGGCAGGCCCGCTCCTACAATGAGCAGTTCTTC	CASSALGQARSYNEQFF
TRBJ2-1	NA	TRBV20-1	many	TGCAGTGCTAGAGTTCATGCCGGGGCAGGGAATGAGCAGTTCTTC	CSARVHAGAGNEQFF
TRBJ2-7	TRBD2	TRBV20-1	many	TGCAGTGCTAGACGGGCGGGAGGGTACGAGCAGTACTTC	CSARRAGGYEQYF
TRBJ2-1	NA	TRBV12-3/TRBV12-4	many	TGTGCCAGCAGTCGAACAGGGAAGAATGAGCAGTTCTTC	CASSRTGKNEQFF
TRBJ2-3	TRBD2	TRBV5-1	many	TGCGCCAGCAGCTTGGCCGTGCTAGCGGGAGGGCCGTGGGATACGCAGTATTTT	CASSLAVLAGGPWDTQYF